Below, one T cell receptor beta chain is given with its context. TCRdb keeps only in-frame clones here, not all; method: immunoSEQ multiplex PCR. Here the sample spans 15,000 or so clones, approximately 71% being singletons. These oral cavity squamous cell carcinomas were HPV-negative and locally advanced. Analysis of PBMCs was direct, with no culture step. The CDR3 extends over 13 amino acids. Germline assignment: CDR1 MNHNS and CDR2 SASEGT. The V end lost 6 bases, the J end lost 4 bases, and 12 bases lay between the germline ends. This record comes from a study of neoadjuvant anti-PD-1 for oral cavity cancer. Overall study context: Patients without progression received a fourth nivolumab dose around day 43, then surgical resection on days 50-56.

This material consisted of PBMCs, taken before nivolumab (anti-PD-1) treatment. The J gene is TRBJ1-2, the V gene TRBV6-1; D possibly corresponds to TRBD1 (6 bases). This receptor was taken from a person aged 35-80 years with oral cavity squamous cell carcinoma. CDR3 bases: TGTGCCAGCAGCCCGACAGGACTCTATGGCTACACCTTC. This translates into CASSPTGLYGYTF.